Sequencing of this T cell receptor (beta chain) was carried out in a study of cytomegalovirus exposure and HLA in healthy donors. Study-wide background: An earlier analysis found 110 million or so unique TCR beta sequences from around 180 million T cells. Study-wide findings and caveats: In an earlier analysis, productive rearrangement rates for most beta V segments clustered near 87% or 30%. CMV serostatus was the sole immune exposure information available.

Both 60 Vbeta primers and 13 Jbeta primers went into the PCR. Repertoires were generated with immunoSEQ multiplex PCR, while TCRdb's copy carries only in-frame clones and drops some. The sample data list roughly 45,000 clones. The CDR3 is 15 residues long. Germline V gives CDR1 MNHEY, CDR2 SMNVEV (reference sequence). The junction had 6 bases not matched to a gene; V was cut back by 6 bases and J by 1 base. Details on this clone: Its antigen is currently unknown.

Sequencing was done on a sample of PBMCs. J is TRBJ1-5 and V is TRBV27; 7 bases line up with TRBD1. The sequence was obtained from a woman in her 30s in good health and CMV-seronegative. The DNA for the CDR3 is TGTGCCAGCAGCCCGAAGGGACAGAGCAATCAGCCCCAGCATTTT. It translates to CASSPKGQSNQPQHF.